This T cell receptor (beta chain) derives from a study of cytomegalovirus exposure and HLA in healthy donors listed by TCRdb under 2017. With regard to the full study: An earlier analysis of 587 of the donors reported roughly 300 Gb of sequence data and 117 million unique TCR beta sequences obtained from roughly 170 million T cells. An early release that covered fewer than 800 HLA-typed donors contained around 330 gigabases of sequencing data and approximately 85 million unique TCR sequences. Of the approximately 400 genotyped donors, roughly 76% were placed in the genetic ancestry cluster associated with self-reported Caucasian donors. The study aimed to test whether signatures of past pathogen exposure could be identified by cataloging public T cell receptors. The study used immunosequencing to profile the T cell repertoires of some 600 subjects and linked those repertoires to cytomegalovirus serostatus. In addition to the first cohort of about 650 subjects, a separate validation cohort of some 120 different subjects was used. High-throughput TCR immunosequencing, statistical association of individual TCRs with disease status, and machine learning were combined to predict cytomegalovirus infection status. A later analysis re-examined previously published TCR beta repertoires from roughly 720 donors and added high-resolution HLA genotyping to investigate patterns of TCR occurrence. Rather than using new phenotypic data, the later analysis identified candidate immune exposures from TCR beta sequences and from how often those sequences occurred across donors. In an earlier analysis of 550 to 700 of the donors, high-throughput TCR beta sequencing was used to judge whether each TCR beta V gene segment behaved as functional or pseudogenic. Donor age, sex, ethnicity and CMV serostatus were compiled together with the repertoire data. In a later genetic analysis, genome-wide SNP genotypes for about three fifths of the 666 donors were used, and that subset was treated as a discovery cohort. Every discovery cohort repertoire had been produced on one sequencing platform. HLA typing covered class I and class II loci at four-digit resolution. Typing coverage differed by locus: A, B, C, DRB1 and DQB1 were typed in roughly 629-630 donors, DQA1 in 500 to 550, DPA1 in 606, and DPB1 in around 490. Four to six DR-DQ haplotypes were handled as single units for association and clustering, since linkage in the cohort was strong. Across around 400 genotyped donors of the cohort, an average of about 200,000 unique TCR beta nucleotide sequences per donor were sequenced, and about a sixth of those sequences were non-productive. What the study reported, not specific to this receptor: In an earlier analysis of around 600 of the donors, most TCR beta V segments appeared in productive rearrangements about 87% or about 30% of the time, broadly matching IMGT annotations. Correlated functional status among segregating V segments might reflect linkage disequilibrium, but an unknown experimental factor could not be ruled out. The presence/absence analyses assumed that sequencing depth was roughly uniform across donors, and that assumption may not be true. Because counts were too low, roughly 18 rarely observed V segments, including chromosome 9 orphons, were left out of the earlier analysis of roughly 600 of the donors. In a later analysis, TCR association rates were found to vary across HLA loci, with the most associated TCRs seen for DRB1 alleles and the fewest for HLA-C alleles. A later analysis found that most CMV-associated TCR beta chains appeared HLA-restricted, with HLA associations seemingly driven largely by CMV exposure. The authors suggested that the approach could potentially be extended to other disease states and immunological phenotypes. A group of highly shared sequence variants was considered likely to be a technical artifact of the sequencing pipeline. For the cohort, immune exposure information was limited to CMV serostatus. According to a later genetic analysis, donors in an Asian-associated ancestry cluster had fewer N-insertions in productive TCRs than the approximately 690-donor mean. The study listed approximately 150 TCR beta chains as associated with cytomegalovirus. Most TCR sequences were seen in very few donors, while some public TCRs were found in many individuals. The classifier was reported to diagnose cytomegalovirus status with high specificity and sensitivity in both the original and validation cohorts. Strong co-occurrence of HLA alleles, especially DR and DQ, made assigning TCR associations to individual alleles difficult. V-gene and J-gene trimming of TCR beta chains was associated with a missense DCLRE1C variant in a later genetic analysis, and the association was replicated in an independent cohort. Compared with equally common non-associated chains, HLA-associated TCR beta chains in a later analysis were more clonally expanded and had lower generation probabilities. A further reported finding was that TCR beta sequences accurately predicted the HLA-A and HLA-B alleles for most subjects in the first cohort. Because some donors lacked HLA typing at each locus, the association tests relied only on the typed subset. At a false discovery rate of 0.05, a later analysis linked some 18,000 TCR beta sequences to specific HLA alleles. In this cohort, only TCR beta chains were sequenced, and detectable features were limited by the absence of alpha or paired-chain data. Several of the top co-occurrence clusters appeared to be linked to parvovirus B19, influenza, CMV and Epstein-Barr virus, according to a later analysis. Some IMGT-functional V segments, including TRBV6-2 and TRBV6-3, could not be distinguished by the 87-base-pair reads and were therefore excluded. Three of the identified cytomegalovirus-associated TCR beta chains were confirmed in vitro to be specific for cytomegalovirus antigens.

The cohort was made up of approximately 700 healthy bone marrow donors. All cohort members were sampled while nominally healthy, although unrecorded immune exposures were likely present. The donor tested CMV seropositive, placing the donor among the roughly 300 seropositive members of the cohort. Each donor provided a peripheral blood sample, and peripheral blood mononuclear cells were used for TCR beta sequencing. The Qiagen DNeasy Blood Extraction Kit was used to extract genomic DNA from the blood cell samples. The library was produced with the immunoSEQ multiplex PCR assay. A mixture of 60 forward primers for TCR Vbeta segments and 13 reverse primers for TCR Jbeta segments was used in the multiplex PCR. A multiplex PCR assay on genomic DNA amplified the CDR3 region of rearranged TCR beta genes. Amplified TCR beta libraries were sequenced as 87-base-pair reads on the Illumina HiSeq System. The paper's processing steps were these. In a later analysis, roughly 80 million unique TCR beta chains were counted across the 500 to 850 repertoires, and approximately 9.9 million of these chains were shared by at least two donors. Raw reads were error-corrected and collapsed into unique sequences by a nearest-neighbor algorithm in which closely related sequences were merged to remove PCR and sequencing errors. Alignment of CDR3 sequences to IMGT reference sequences was used to assign V, D and J gene segments. For a sequence to be retained, a match of at least six nucleotides was required to both a V gene segment and a J gene segment. A rearrangement was called productive if the CDR3 had no stop codons and remained in frame with V and J, and every other rearrangement was called non-productive. CDR3 was defined by IMGT convention, running from the second conserved V-encoded cysteine to the conserved J-encoded phenylalanine. Sequences without an unambiguous match to a single V gene segment were excluded from the earlier analysis of a few hundred of the donors. In an earlier analysis of 450 to 700 of the donors, V segments were called functional above 56.7% productive rearrangements and were called segregating when the between-donor standard deviation exceeded 5%. A statistical classification framework was built for diagnosing cytomegalovirus status from the catalog of TCR beta chain sequences. In a later analysis, TCR nucleotide sequences were compared against IMGT/GENE-DB human TR gene sequences so that V and J genes could be assigned. The TCRdist pipeline was used in a later analysis to assign CDR3 sequences and most-parsimonious VDJ recombination scenarios. In a later analysis, each TCR beta chain was defined by its CDR3 amino acid sequence together with its V-gene family, and reads without a unique V-gene family were excluded. In a later analysis, several hundred highly shared, low-generation-probability nucleotide sequences were removed to address suspected cross-contamination and a sequencing artifact. A later analysis calculated a clonal expansion index for each public chain from normalized within-repertoire ranks of inferred template counts. In a later analysis, generation probabilities were computed with a VDJ recombination model fitted to out-of-frame rearrangements, and the resulting probabilities were checked against IGoR. A later analysis scored TCR-TCR, TCR-HLA and TCR-CMV co-occurrence with hypergeometric tests, applying a repertoire-size bias correction to TCR pairs. A later analysis estimated false discovery rates by permuting HLA or CMV assignments 20 times. In a later analysis, co-occurring TCRs were grouped using DBSCAN, with TCRdist sequence similarity added in when clustering inside HLA-allele-positive subsets. Repertoires with fewer than 30,000 or more than 120,000 public chains, plus five repertoires with anomalous nucleotide sharing, were excluded from co-occurrence clustering. TCRdb limited this immuneACCESS table to in-frame rearrangements with V and J called. A share of clones is missing; checked studies link under half to unresolved V genes, and the rest is unexplained. The V and J calls and clone size come from that table; D and trimming were worked out from the DNA. The sample records about 190,000 clones, approximately 84% of which are singletons. Of the sample, over 2% is held by the ten largest clones.

The CDR3 measures 16 amino acids from cysteine to phenylalanine. The sequence is cut down to CDR3 DNA, 48 bases in frame from base 1. V ends up 5 bases short and J 5 bases short, with an unmatched junction base count of 12. Taken from the germline V gene, the CDR1 and CDR2 loops are KGHSH and LQKENI. On this clone: No antigen is known for it. No much larger clone exists at a distance of one base, and base qualities are not known.

The V and J segments used are TRBV18 and TRBJ2-1; 7 junctional bases match TRBD2. The sample taken for sequencing was PBMCs. The sequence was collected from a woman in her fifties or sixties in good health and CMV-seropositive. CDR3 sequence: CASSSTGRDFNNEQFF. The sequenced DNA is TGTGCCAGCTCATCAACGGGGAGGGACTTCAACAATGAGCAGTTCTTC.